This is a list of T cell receptor beta chains from one sample in a study of early T cells in non-severe SARS-CoV-2 infection. TCRdb used MiXCR to reprocess the 5' RACE reads, holding one entry per CDR3 protein. The sample includes over 80,000 distinct CDR3 sequences, 9.5% to 15% of them seen just once. The specimen comprised whole blood, sampled at baseline. The receptor source for this set is an adult who was a healthcare worker with PCR-confirmed SARS-CoV-2 infection or an uninfected control (not recorded which). Both conserved end residues are part of each CDR3. The D gene is left open where the match is weak. Clone size is shown for a subset of rows, as once, few, many or a class of expanded clone.

clone size: few; D gene: -; V gene: TRBV7-9; J gene: TRBJ2-7; CDR3 protein: CALQGSSYEQYF; CDR3 DNA: TGTGCCTTGCAAGGTAGCTCCTACGAGCAGTACTTC
clone size: -; D gene: -; V gene: TRBV5-1; J gene: TRBJ1-3; CDR3 protein: CASSLGRPSGNTIYF; CDR3 DNA: TGCGCCAGCAGCTTGGGCCGTCCCTCTGGAAACACCATATATTTT
clone size: -; D gene: -; V gene: TRBV5-1; J gene: TRBJ1-1; CDR3 protein: CASSLGWPYGEAFF; CDR3 DNA: TGCGCCAGCAGCTTGGGTTGGCCATACGGTGAAGCTTTCTTT
clone size: -; D gene: -; V gene: TRBV9; J gene: TRBJ1-1; CDR3 protein: CASSAQMIRDRGTEAFF; CDR3 DNA: TGTGCCAGCAGCGCGCAGATGATAAGGGACCGAGGCACTGAAGCTTTCTTT
clone size: -; D gene: -; V gene: TRBV11-1; J gene: TRBJ2-7; CDR3 protein: CASSFTGPGSGQYF; CDR3 DNA: TGTGCCAGCAGCTTCACGGGGCCGGGGTCGGGGCAGTACTTC
clone size: -; D gene: -; V gene: TRBV7-9; J gene: TRBJ1-1; CDR3 protein: CASRQHTEAFF; CDR3 DNA: TGTGCCAGCAGACAACACACTGAAGCTTTCTTT
clone size: many; D gene: -; V gene: TRBV12-3/TRBV12-4; J gene: TRBJ2-2; CDR3 protein: CASSRTGELFF; CDR3 DNA: TGTGCCAGCAGTCGCACCGGGGAGCTGTTTTTT
clone size: many; D gene: TRBD1; V gene: TRBV20-1; J gene: TRBJ2-7; CDR3 protein: CSAREGWKRDRGIYEQYF; CDR3 DNA: TGCAGTGCTAGAGAAGGGTGGAAAAGGGACAGGGGGATCTACGAGCAGTACTTC
clone size: once; D gene: TRBD2; V gene: TRBV7-2; J gene: TRBJ2-4; CDR3 protein: CASSFEFSGLKAAKNIQYF; CDR3 DNA: TGTGCCAGCAGCTTTGAATTTAGCGGGCTCAAAGCTGCCAAAAACATTCAGTACTTC
clone size: few; D gene: -; V gene: TRBV6-1; J gene: TRBJ1-5; CDR3 protein: CASSGRHGNQPQHF; CDR3 DNA: TGTGCCAGCAGTGGAAGACATGGCAATCAGCCCCAGCATTTT
clone size: -; D gene: -; V gene: TRBV24-1; J gene: TRBJ2-5; CDR3 protein: CATSDGAGETQYF; CDR3 DNA: TGTGCCACCAGTGATGGGGCCGGAGAGACCCAGTACTTC
clone size: many; D gene: -; V gene: TRBV4-1; J gene: TRBJ2-7; CDR3 protein: CASSQGPRPYEQYF; CDR3 DNA: TGCGCCAGCAGCCAAGGACCCAGGCCCTACGAGCAGTACTTC
clone size: few; D gene: -; V gene: TRBV18; J gene: TRBJ2-7; CDR3 protein: CASSPLGQRGNEQYF; CDR3 DNA: TGTGCCAGCTCACCCCTTGGACAGAGAGGTAACGAGCAGTACTTC
clone size: many; D gene: -; V gene: TRBV7-9; J gene: TRBJ2-1; CDR3 protein: CASSFPAAGSGDREQFF; CDR3 DNA: TGTGCCAGCAGCTTCCCCGCGGCGGGATCTGGGGATCGTGAGCAGTTCTTC
clone size: many; D gene: -; V gene: TRBV4-2; J gene: TRBJ1-6; CDR3 protein: CASSPLEGGYNSPLHF; CDR3 DNA: TGTGCCAGCAGCCCCCTGGAGGGTGGCTATAATTCACCCCTCCACTTT
clone size: few; D gene: -; V gene: TRBV5-4; J gene: TRBJ2-2; CDR3 protein: CASSQGLDTGELFF; CDR3 DNA: TGTGCCAGCAGCCAGGGACTCGACACCGGGGAGCTGTTTTTT
clone size: -; D gene: -; V gene: TRBV29-1; J gene: TRBJ1-6; CDR3 protein: CSVRQQGNSPLHF; CDR3 DNA: TGCAGCGTTCGACAACAGGGTAATTCACCCCTCCACTTT
clone size: few; D gene: TRBD2; V gene: TRBV5-4; J gene: TRBJ2-3; CDR3 protein: CASSWGTSGVAGDTQYF; CDR3 DNA: TGTGCCAGCAGCTGGGGGACTAGCGGAGTGGCGGGAGATACGCAGTATTTT
clone size: many; D gene: TRBD2; V gene: TRBV11-3; J gene: TRBJ2-3; CDR3 protein: CASTRTSQGTDTQYF; CDR3 DNA: TGTGCCAGCACCCGGACTAGCCAGGGGACAGATACGCAGTATTTT
clone size: -; D gene: TRBD1; V gene: TRBV7-9; J gene: TRBJ2-7; CDR3 protein: CASSRDRGHYEQYF; CDR3 DNA: TGTGCCAGCAGCCGGGACAGGGGGCACTACGAGCAGTACTTC
clone size: -; D gene: TRBD2; V gene: TRBV7-2; J gene: TRBJ2-3; CDR3 protein: CASSLERGSTDTQYF; CDR3 DNA: TGTGCCAGCAGCTTAGAGCGGGGAAGCACAGATACGCAGTATTTT
clone size: -; D gene: -; V gene: TRBV12-2; J gene: TRBJ1-1; CDR3 protein: CASRLGPKQRGEAFF; CDR3 DNA: TGTGCAAGTCGCTTAGGGCCGAAACAGCGGGGCGAAGCTTTCTTT
clone size: many; D gene: -; V gene: TRBV11-2; J gene: TRBJ2-7; CDR3 protein: CASSLVQGGEQYF; CDR3 DNA: TGTGCCAGCAGCTTAGTCCAGGGGGGAGAGCAGTACTTC